This TCR beta chain was documented in a study of T-cell memory formation after mild COVID-19. TCRdb passed the 5' RACE reads through MiXCR, listing each CDR3 protein once. The sample has under 300,000 distinct CDR3 sequences, over 7% seen once. Germline loops: CDR1 MNHNY, CDR2 SVGAGI (reference sequence). The CDR3 has 14 residues. V lost 1 base to trimming and J lost 1 base, with 7 bases between them. This clonotype was detected ten times or more. The chain has TRBV6-6 and TRBJ1-1, with D maybe TRBD1 (6 bases). The TCR comes from a man younger than 35 who had mild COVID-19 (a few samples of this study predate the infection). Cell type and time point are not known. What was sequenced was PBMCs or a T cell subset sorted from them (not recorded which). CDR3 residues: CASSYLGQNTEAFF. The DNA for the CDR3 is TGTGCCAGCAGTTACTTGGGACAGAACACTGAAGCTTTCTTT.